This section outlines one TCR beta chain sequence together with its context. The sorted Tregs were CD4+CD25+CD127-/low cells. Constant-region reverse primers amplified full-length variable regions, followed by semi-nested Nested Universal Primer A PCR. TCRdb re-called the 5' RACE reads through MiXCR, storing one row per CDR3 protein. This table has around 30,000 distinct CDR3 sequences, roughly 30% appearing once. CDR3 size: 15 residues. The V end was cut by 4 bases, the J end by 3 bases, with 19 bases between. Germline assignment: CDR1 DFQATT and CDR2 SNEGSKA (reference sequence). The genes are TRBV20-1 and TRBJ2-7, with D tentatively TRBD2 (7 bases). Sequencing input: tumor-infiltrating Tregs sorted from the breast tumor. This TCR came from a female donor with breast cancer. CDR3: CSAIGAGAVRYEQYF. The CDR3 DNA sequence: TGCAGTGCTATCGGCGCGGGGGCTGTACGCTACGAGCAGTACTTC.